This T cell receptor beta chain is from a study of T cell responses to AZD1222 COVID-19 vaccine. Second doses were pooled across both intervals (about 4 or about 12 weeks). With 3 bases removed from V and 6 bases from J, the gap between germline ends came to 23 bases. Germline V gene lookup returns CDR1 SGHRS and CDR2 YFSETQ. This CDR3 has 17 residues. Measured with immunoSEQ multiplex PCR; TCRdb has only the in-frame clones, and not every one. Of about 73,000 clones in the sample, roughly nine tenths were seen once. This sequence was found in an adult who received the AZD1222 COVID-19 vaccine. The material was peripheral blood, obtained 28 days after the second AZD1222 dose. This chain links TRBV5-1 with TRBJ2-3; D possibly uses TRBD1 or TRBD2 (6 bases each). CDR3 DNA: TGCGCCAGCAGCTCGCGAGGGACTGGGGGCGGTTCGGATACGCAGTATTTT. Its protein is CASSSRGTGGGSDTQYF.